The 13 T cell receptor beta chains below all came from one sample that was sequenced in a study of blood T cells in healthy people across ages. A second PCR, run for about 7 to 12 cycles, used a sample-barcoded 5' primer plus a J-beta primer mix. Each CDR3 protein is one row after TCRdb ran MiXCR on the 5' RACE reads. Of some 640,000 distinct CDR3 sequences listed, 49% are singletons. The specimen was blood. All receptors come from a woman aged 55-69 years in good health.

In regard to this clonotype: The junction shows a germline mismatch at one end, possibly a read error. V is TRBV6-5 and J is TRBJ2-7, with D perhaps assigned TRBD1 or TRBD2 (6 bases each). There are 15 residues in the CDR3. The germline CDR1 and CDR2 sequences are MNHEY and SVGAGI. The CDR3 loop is CASRYSGADSYEQYF. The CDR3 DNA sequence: TGTGCCAGCAGATACTCGGGGGCGGACTCCTACGAGCAGTACTTC.

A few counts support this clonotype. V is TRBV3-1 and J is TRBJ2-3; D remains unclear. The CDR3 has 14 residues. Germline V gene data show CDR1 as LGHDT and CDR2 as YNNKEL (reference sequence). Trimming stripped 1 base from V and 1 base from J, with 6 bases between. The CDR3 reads CASSQGLRTDTQYF. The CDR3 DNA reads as TGTGCCAGCAGCCAAGGACTCCGCACAGATACGCAGTATTTT.

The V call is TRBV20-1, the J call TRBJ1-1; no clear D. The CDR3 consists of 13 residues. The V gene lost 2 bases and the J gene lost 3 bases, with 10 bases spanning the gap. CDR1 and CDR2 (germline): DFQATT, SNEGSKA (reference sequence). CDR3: CSARSRRDTEAFF. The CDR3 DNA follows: TGCAGTGCTAGATCAAGGCGCGACACTGAAGCTTTCTTT.

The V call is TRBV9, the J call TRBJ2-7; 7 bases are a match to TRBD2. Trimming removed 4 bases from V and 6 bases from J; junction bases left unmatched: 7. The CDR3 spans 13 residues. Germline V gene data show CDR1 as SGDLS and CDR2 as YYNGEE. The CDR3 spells CASSPREVSEQYF. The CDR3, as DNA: TGTGCCAGCAGCCCCCGGGAGGTTAGCGAGCAGTACTTC.

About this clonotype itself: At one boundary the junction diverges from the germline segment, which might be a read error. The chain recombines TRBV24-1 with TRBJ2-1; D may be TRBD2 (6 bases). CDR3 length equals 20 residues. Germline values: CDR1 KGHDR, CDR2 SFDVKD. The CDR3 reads CATSDPRVGGRERSYTEQFF. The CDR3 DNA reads TGTGCCACCAGTGACCCGAGGGTGGGGGGACGAGAGCGCTCCTACACTGAGCAGTTCTTC.

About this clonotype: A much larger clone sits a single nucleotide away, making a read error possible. DNA of the CDR3: TGTGCCAGCAGCGGGGGACAGGGAGTCACTGAAGCTTTCTTT. Translated, it gives CASSGGQGVTEAFF. The chain is built from TRBV27 and TRBJ1-1; 9 nucleotides line up with TRBD1. Germline CDR1 reads MNHEY; CDR2 reads SMNVEV (reference sequence). The CDR3 totals 14 residues. V shed 6 bases, J shed 4 bases, and the junction held 6 bases outside the gene matches.

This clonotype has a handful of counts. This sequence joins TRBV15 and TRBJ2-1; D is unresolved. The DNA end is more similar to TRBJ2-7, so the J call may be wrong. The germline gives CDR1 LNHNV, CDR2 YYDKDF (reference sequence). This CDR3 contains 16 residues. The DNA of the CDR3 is TGTGCCACCAGCAGAGATTCAGCGAGCTCCTACAATGAGCAGTACTTC. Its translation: CATSRDSASSYNEQYF.

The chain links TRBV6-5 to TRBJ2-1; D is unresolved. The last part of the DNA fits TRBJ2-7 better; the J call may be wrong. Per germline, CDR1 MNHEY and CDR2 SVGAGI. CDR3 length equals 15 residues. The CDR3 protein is CASSYLTVAPYEQYF. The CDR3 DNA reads TGTGCCAGCAGTTACCTTACCGTGGCCCCCTACGAGCAGTACTTC.

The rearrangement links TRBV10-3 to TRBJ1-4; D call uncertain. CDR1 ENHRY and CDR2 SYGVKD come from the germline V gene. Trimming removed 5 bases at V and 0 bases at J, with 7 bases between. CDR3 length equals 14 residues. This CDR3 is CAISNSSTNEKLFF. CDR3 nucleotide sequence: TGTGCCATCAGTAACAGCTCAACTAATGAAAAACTGTTTTTT.

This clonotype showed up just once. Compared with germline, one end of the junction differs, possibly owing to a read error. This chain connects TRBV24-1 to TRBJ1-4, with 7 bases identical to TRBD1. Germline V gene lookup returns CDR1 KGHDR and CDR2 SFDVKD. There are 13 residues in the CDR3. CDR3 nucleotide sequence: TGTGTCACCAGCGGGACAGCTAATGAAAAACTGTTTTTT. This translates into CVTSGTANEKLFF.

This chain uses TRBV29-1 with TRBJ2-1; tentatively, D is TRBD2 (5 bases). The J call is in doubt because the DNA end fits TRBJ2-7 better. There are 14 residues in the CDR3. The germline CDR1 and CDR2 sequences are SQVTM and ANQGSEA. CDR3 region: CSFTRSGSYNEQYF. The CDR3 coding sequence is TGCAGCTTTACCAGGAGCGGTTCCTACAATGAGCAGTACTTC.

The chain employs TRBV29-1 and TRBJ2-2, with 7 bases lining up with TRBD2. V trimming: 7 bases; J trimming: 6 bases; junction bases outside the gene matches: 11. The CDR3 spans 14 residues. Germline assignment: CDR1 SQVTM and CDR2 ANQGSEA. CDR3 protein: CSGMLAAVPGELFF. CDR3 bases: TGCAGCGGGATGCTAGCGGCTGTCCCCGGGGAGCTGTTTTTT.

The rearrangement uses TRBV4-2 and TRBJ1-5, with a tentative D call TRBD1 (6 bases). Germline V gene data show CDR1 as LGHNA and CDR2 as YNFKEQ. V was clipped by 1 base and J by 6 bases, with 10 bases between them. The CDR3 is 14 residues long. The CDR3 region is CASSQVGGRQPQHF. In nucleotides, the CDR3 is TGTGCCAGCAGCCAAGTCGGGGGCCGTCAGCCCCAGCATTTT.